Here is one TCR beta chain with its context. What it recognizes is unknown. Measured with immunoSEQ multiplex PCR; TCRdb has only the in-frame clones, and not every one. The table has approximately 130,000 clones, around 84% seen once. Germline loops: CDR1 LNHDA, CDR2 SQIVND (reference sequence). V was pared by 4 bases and J by 9 bases, with 22 bases between. The CDR3 loop spans 17 amino acids. The sample originates from a study of cytotoxic CD8 clonotypes in ibrutinib-treated CLL. Study conclusions and caveats: Clonality rose at ibrutinib response and fell back toward baseline at progression.

The sequence was collected from a human donor with chronic lymphocytic leukemia. This chain links TRBV19 with TRBJ1-6; possibly TRBD1 for D (6 bases). The starting material was PBMCs, obtained after 24 months of ibrutinib treatment. CDR3 region: CASSTSTRGWPSSPLHF. The CDR3 DNA reads TGTGCCAGTAGTACGTCCACGAGGGGGTGGCCTAGTTCACCCCTCCACTTT. The full variable domain, with the rest looked up from reference TRBV19 and TRBJ1-6, is DGGITQSPKYLFRKEGQNVTLSCEQNLNHDAMYWYRQDPGQGLRLIYYSQIVNDFQKGDIAEGYSVSREKKESFPLTVTSAQKNPTAFYLCASSTSTRGWPSSPLHFGNGTRLTVT.